The 20 T cell receptor beta chains reported below all come from one sample, sequenced in a study of T cells in Graves' hyperthyroidism and ophthalmopathy. RNA transcripts yielded amplified TCR beta CDR3 regions. A first-round RT-PCR of the TCR CDR3 used the HTBI primer set. Using its own MiXCR run on the multiplex PCR reads, TCRdb lists one record per CDR3 protein. The sample includes about 380,000 distinct CDR3 sequences, 14% of them seen just once. The sequenced sample consisted of blood. The receptors come from a woman between 55 and 75 years old with Graves' hyperthyroidism.

V is TRBV12-3 or TRBV12-4 and J is TRBJ1-5; the D is unclear. This CDR3 region has 14 residues. Trimming pared 3 bases from V and 3 bases from J, leaving 9 bases between. CDR3 bases: TGTGCCAGCAGTTTCGGAGGGTTCAATCAGCCCCAGCATTTT. Translating it yields CASSFGGFNQPQHF.

This clonotype was observed a handful of times. V is TRBV20-1 and J is TRBJ1-5, with TRBD1 identical over 7 bases. With 4 bases clipped from V and 2 bases from J, the junction kept 2 bases outside the gene matches. CDR1 and CDR2 (germline): DFQATT, SNEGSKA (reference sequence). The CDR3 runs to 13 residues. CDR3 nucleotide sequence: TGCAGTGCTAACACAGGGGGCAATCAGCCCCAGCATTTT. This encodes CSANTGGNQPQHF.

This clonotype was seen repeatedly, ten times or more. The V call is TRBV14, the J call TRBJ2-7; the match to TRBD2 covers 15 bases. The junction had 9 bases not matched to a gene; V was cut back by 4 bases and J by 5 bases. There are 17 residues in the CDR3. Germline values: CDR1 SGHDN, CDR2 FVKESK. The CDR3 protein is CASSPLGLAGGRDEQYF. The CDR3 coding sequence is TGTGCCAGCAGCCCGCTGGGACTAGCGGGAGGAAGGGACGAGCAGTACTTC. Using reference TRBV14 and TRBJ2-7 for the parts outside the CDR3, the full variable domain is EAGVTQFPSHSVIEKGQTVTLRCDPISGHDNLYWYRRVMGKEIKFLLHFVKESKQDESGMPNNRFLAERTGGTYSTLKVQPAELEDSGVYFCASSPLGLAGGRDEQYFGPGTRLTVT.

This clonotype appeared many times. The chain recombines TRBV20-1 with TRBJ2-4, with D maybe TRBD1 (6 bases). Germline V CDR1 and CDR2: DFQATT, SNEGSKA (reference sequence). V was pared by 0 bases and J by 6 bases, with 12 bases between. This CDR3 has 14 residues. Written as DNA, the CDR3 is TGCAGTGCTAGAGAGGGGACAAGTAGAAACATTCAGTACTTC. Its protein product is CSAREGTSRNIQYF.

In its sample, this clonotype was seen many times. This sequence joins TRBV4-1 and TRBJ2-7; the match to TRBD2 covers 7 bases. V shed 1 base and J 3 bases; nucleotides not matched to a gene: 3. CDR3 length equals 14 residues. Germline lookup yields CDR1 MGHRA and CDR2 YSYEKL. In nucleotides, the CDR3 is TGCGCCAGCAGCCAAGTGGAGCGGGACTACGAGCAGTACTTC. It encodes CASSQVERDYEQYF.

This clonotype was picked up many times. The chain links TRBV20-1 to TRBJ2-1; tentatively, D is TRBD2 (5 bases). The germline CDR1 and CDR2 sequences are DFQATT and SNEGSKA (reference sequence). The CDR3 spans 14 residues. V dropped 7 bases and J dropped 3 bases, with 16 bases sitting between them. DNA of the CDR3: TGCAGTGTCAGGAGGTCCGCCGGCTACAATGAGCAGTTCTTC. Its protein product is CSVRRSAGYNEQFF.

This clonotype has a count of ten or more. J is TRBJ2-3 and V is TRBV12-3 or TRBV12-4, with 8 bases that match TRBD2. CDR3 length equals 16 residues. V dropped 5 bases and J dropped 5; count of bases not matched to a gene: 12. Here the CDR3 DNA reads TGTGCCAGCAGTCCTCCTCACGGGAGGGCCTTAGATACGCAGTATTTT. Its translation is CASSPPHGRALDTQYF.

This clonotype was observed many times. The rearrangement uses TRBV5-1 and TRBJ2-6, with TRBD2 identical over 10 bases. The length of the CDR3 is 17 residues. Germline V gene lookup returns CDR1 SGHRS and CDR2 YFSETQ. Losses at the gene ends were 1 base for V and 2 bases for J; bases not matched to a gene: 3. The CDR3 is CASSLRTSGTGANVLTF. CDR3 nucleotide sequence: TGCGCCAGCAGCTTGAGGACTAGCGGAACTGGGGCCAACGTCCTGACTTTC.

This clonotype was recorded many times. The rearrangement uses TRBV6-1 and TRBJ2-5; possibly TRBD1 for D (5 bases). Germline V gene sequence: CDR1 MNHNS, CDR2 SASEGT. The CDR3 has 14 amino acids. V dropped 7 bases and J dropped 3 bases, with 15 bases sitting between them. The CDR3 region is CASTQRGREETQYF. In nucleotides, the CDR3 is TGTGCCAGCACCCAAAGGGGCAGAGAAGAGACCCAGTACTTC.

This clonotype has at least ten counts. The gene calls are TRBV2 and TRBJ1-2; TRBD1 might be the D (6 bases). V was clipped by 6 bases and J by 3 bases, with 17 bases between them. This CDR3 contains 15 residues. The germline CDR1 and CDR2 sequences are SNHLY and FYNNEI. The CDR3 DNA reads as TGTGCCAGCAGGATGCTATTGGACAGCGACTATGGCTACACCTTC. This codes for CASRMLLDSDYGYTF.

The CDR3: CSPGTSGKGTGELFF. In nucleotides, the CDR3 is TGCAGCCCCGGGACTAGCGGGAAAGGAACCGGGGAGCTGTTTTTT. This chain links TRBV29-1 with TRBJ2-2; TRBD2 agrees at 13 bases. The germline gives CDR1 SQVTM, CDR2 ANQGSEA. Losses at the gene ends were 8 bases for V and 5 bases for J; bases not matched to a gene: 8. The CDR3 runs 15 residues.

This clonotype has at least ten counts. This sequence joins TRBV11-3 and TRBJ2-3; 12 nucleotides agree with TRBD2. V lost 6 bases, J lost 5 bases, and 3 bases stayed unmatched. Germline V gene sequence: CDR1 SGHNT, CDR2 YENEEA. The CDR3 runs to 14 residues. CDR3 sequence reads: CASRSTSGGDTQYF. DNA for the CDR3: TGTGCCAGCAGGTCGACTAGCGGGGGAGATACGCAGTATTTT. Looking up the rest from reference TRBV11-3 and TRBJ2-3 gives the full variable domain: EAGVVQSPRYKIIEKKQPVAFWCNPISGHNTLYWYLQNLGQGPELLIRYENEEAVDDSQLPKDRFSAERLKGVDSTLKIQPAELGDSAVYLCASRSTSGGDTQYFGPGTRLTVL.

The V and J genes are TRBV14 and TRBJ1-4; D unclear. This CDR3 has 16 residues. Trimming cost V 5 bases and J 6 bases, with 19 bases left between them. Germline V lookup: CDR1 SGHDN, CDR2 FVKESK. The CDR3 bases are TGTGCCAGCAGCGACCCGGGTCGAGACGGGGATGAAAAACTGTTTTTT. It specifies CASSDPGRDGDEKLFF.

This chain joins TRBV7-9 and TRBJ1-2, with a weak D call TRBD1 (6 bases). Germline V lookup: CDR1 SEHNR, CDR2 FQNEAQ (reference sequence). V lost 5 bases to trimming and J lost 2 bases, with 9 bases between them. This CDR3 comprises 13 residues. The CDR3 coding sequence is TGTGCCAGCAGCGAGGGGGGCAACTATGGCTACACCTTC. Translating it yields CASSEGGNYGYTF.

In its sample, this clonotype was seen many times. The chain employs TRBV29-1 and TRBJ2-3, with D uncertain. Germline V gene sequence: CDR1 SQVTM, CDR2 ANQGSEA. V lost 3 bases, J lost 0 bases, and 13 bases lay in between. There are 15 residues in the CDR3. CDR3 residues: CSVELAELSTDTQYF. In DNA form, the CDR3 reads TGCAGCGTTGAGCTGGCGGAACTTAGCACAGATACGCAGTATTTT.

This clonotype was counted at least ten times. The CDR3, as DNA: TGCAGTGCTAGAGATTTGGCGGGAGCCAATGAGCAGTTCTTC. As protein: CSARDLAGANEQFF. The chain uses TRBV20-1 and TRBJ2-1; TRBD2 aligns across 7 bases. Looked up from germline, CDR1 is DFQATT and CDR2 is SNEGSKA (reference sequence). The CDR3 spans 14 residues. V shed 0 bases, J shed 6 bases, and the junction held 5 bases outside the gene matches.

This clonotype has more than one count but fewer than ten. The V and J genes are TRBV5-1 and TRBJ1-2; D is perhaps TRBD1 (6 bases). Germline CDR1 is SGHRS and CDR2 is YFSETQ. The CDR3 is made up of 15 amino acids. V lost 4 bases to trimming and J lost 2 bases, with 15 bases between them. The CDR3 loop is CASSDTGIVNYGYTF. In nucleotides, the CDR3 is TGCGCCAGCAGCGATACAGGGATTGTCAACTATGGCTACACCTTC. Looking up the rest from reference TRBV5-1 and TRBJ1-2 gives the full variable domain: KAGVTQTPRYLIKTRGQQVTLSCSPISGHRSVSWYQQTPGQGLQFLFEYFSETQRNKGNFPGRFSGRQFSNSRSEMNVSTLELGDSALYLCASSDTGIVNYGYTFGSGTRLTVV.

In its sample, this clonotype was seen many times. The chain joins TRBV7-8 to TRBJ2-2; 7 bases line up with TRBD2. The V and J ends lost 2 bases and 4 bases, in that order; junction bases with no gene match: 22. Per germline, CDR1 SGHVS and CDR2 FQNEAQ. The length of the CDR3 is 21 residues. This CDR3 reads CASSLPPPGLQRGRSTGELFF. In DNA, the CDR3 is TGTGCCAGCAGCTTACCCCCACCGGGACTGCAGCGGGGCCGAAGCACCGGGGAGCTGTTTTTT.

The chain joins TRBV5-6 to TRBJ1-2; D remains unclear. In germline, CDR1 is SGHDT, CDR2 YYEEEE. The CDR3 is made up of 14 amino acids. The ends were cut back, 0 bases at V and 4 bases at J, with 10 bases in the middle. CDR3 loop: CASSLVAETYGYTF. The CDR3 nucleotides read TGTGCCAGCAGCTTGGTGGCAGAAACCTATGGCTACACCTTC.

This clonotype has at least ten counts. This chain links TRBV13 with TRBJ2-7; 9 positions match TRBD2. The CDR3 is 16 amino acids. V was clipped by 2 bases and J by 7 bases; unmatched bases: 12. Per the germline V gene, CDR1 is PRHDT and CDR2 is FYEKMQ (reference sequence). In nucleotides, the CDR3 is TGTGCCAGCAGCTTATTTATAGGAGCGGGAGGAGAAGAGCAGTACTTC. Translation: CASSLFIGAGGEEQYF.